Listed here are 18 T cell receptor beta chains from one sample, sequenced in a study of cytomegalovirus exposure and HLA in healthy donors. Both 60 Vbeta primers and 13 Jbeta primers went into the PCR. Generated by immunoSEQ multiplex PCR, the TCRdb table keeps only in-frame clones and is missing some. This table has about 200,000 clones, roughly three quarters appearing once. The sample taken for sequencing was PBMCs. These TCRs come from a man in his forties or fifties in good health and CMV-seronegative.

This clone came up once. This chain connects TRBV5-1 to TRBJ2-7; 8 nucleotides line up with TRBD1. The CDR3 spans 16 residues. Germline loops: CDR1 SGHRS, CDR2 YFSETQ. V lost 3 bases to trimming and J lost 4 bases; unmatched junction nucleotides: 12. CDR3 amino acids: CASSSATGATPYEQYF. CDR3 DNA sequence: TGCGCCAGCAGCTCGGCGACAGGGGCGACCCCATACGAGCAGTACTTC. Full variable domain (missing parts from reference TRBV5-1 and TRBJ2-7): KAGVTQTPRYLIKTRGQQVTLSCSPISGHRSVSWYQQTPGQGLQFLFEYFSETQRNKGNFPGRFSGRQFSNSRSEMNVSTLELGDSALYLCASSSATGATPYEQYFGPGTRLTVT.

In this sample, this clone turned up once. V and J are TRBV5-1 and TRBJ2-3; TRBD2 aligns across 11 bases. The J segment lost 6 bases and the V segment lost 4 bases, leaving 16 bases of the junction unmatched. CDR3 length: 18 residues. CDR1 and CDR2 from the germline V gene are SGHRS and YFSETQ. The CDR3 bases are TGCGCCAGCAGCCCTCCCGGGACTAGCGGTACAAAAGAGGATACGCAGTATTTT. Amino acids: CASSPPGTSGTKEDTQYF.

This clone was observed once. This chain uses TRBV6-6 with TRBJ1-1; 7 bases line up with TRBD1. The CDR3 has 14 residues. The germline CDR1 and CDR2 sequences are MNHNY and SVGAGI (reference sequence). V was clipped by 7 bases and J by 4 bases; unmatched bases: 9. CDR3 region: CASTLGGLGTEAFF. The DNA for the CDR3 is TGTGCCAGCACCTTAGGGGGCCTGGGCACTGAAGCTTTCTTT.

This chain links TRBV4-1 with TRBJ1-2; the D is unclear. Germline values: CDR1 MGHRA, CDR2 YSYEKL. V was clipped by 5 bases and J by 6 bases, with 16 bases between them. The CDR3 contains 14 residues. The CDR3 DNA is TGCGCCAGCAGCTATCAGGAGGGATCCGATGGCTACACCTTC. This gives the protein CASSYQEGSDGYTF.

The chain carries TRBV5-1 and TRBJ2-5; 7 positions match TRBD2. The V and J ends lost 4 bases and 4 bases, in that order; junction bases with no gene match: 7. The CDR3 has 14 amino acids. Germline V gives CDR1 SGHRS, CDR2 YFSETQ. The CDR3 here is CASSNGLVLETQYF. The CDR3 DNA sequence: TGCGCCAGCAGCAACGGACTAGTTTTAGAGACCCAGTACTTC.

The chain links TRBV18 to TRBJ1-1; 9 positions agree with TRBD1. After removal of 3 bases from V and 0 bases from J, the junction contained 5 bases not matched to a gene. Germline V lookup: CDR1 KGHSH, CDR2 LQKENI. CDR3 length: 16 residues. CDR3 in amino acids: CASSPSQGAMNTEAFF. CDR3 nucleotide sequence: TGTGCCAGCTCACCGTCACAGGGGGCGATGAACACTGAAGCTTTCTTT.

This clone has only one observation. Additional DNA sequences in this sample encode the identical CDR3. This sequence joins TRBV20-1 and TRBJ2-1; 10 bases are shared with TRBD2. Germline CDR1 is DFQATT and CDR2 is SNEGSKA (reference sequence). The CDR3 has 11 amino acids. The chain's CDR3 is CRPSGSNEQFF. The CDR3 nucleotides read TGCAGGCCTAGCGGGAGTAATGAGCAGTTCTTC.

The chain uses TRBV5-1 and TRBJ2-1; 9 nucleotides agree with TRBD2. Germline V gives CDR1 SGHRS, CDR2 YFSETQ. After removal of 0 bases from V and 9 bases from J, the junction contained 4 bases not matched to a gene. This CDR3 spans 14 amino acids. The CDR3 is CASSLVAGVAEQFF. The DNA of the CDR3 is TGCGCCAGCAGCTTGGTAGCGGGAGTAGCTGAGCAGTTCTTC.

The chain combines TRBV6-5 with TRBJ1-2; D call uncertain. Between the trimmed V and J ends, which lost 6 bases and 4 bases, there was a span of 12 bases. CDR1 is MNHEY and CDR2 is SVGAGI in the germline V gene. The CDR3 spans 13 residues. CDR3 DNA sequence: TGTGCCAGCAGCTATAAACGCGGCTATGGCTACACCTTC. It yields the protein CASSYKRGYGYTF.

V usage is TRBV7-9 and J usage is TRBJ2-5, with 14 bases fitting TRBD2. V was clipped by 0 bases and J by 5 bases; unmatched bases: 2. CDR3 size: 16 residues. Germline V gives CDR1 SEHNR, CDR2 FQNEAQ (reference sequence). The DNA of the CDR3 is TGTGCCAGCAGCTTAGCGGGGACTAGCGGGAGCGAGACCCAGTACTTC. Translated: CASSLAGTSGSETQYF. The complete variable domain, with remaining parts taken from reference TRBV7-9 and TRBJ2-5, reads DTGVSQNPRHKITKRGQNVTFRCDPISEHNRLYWYRQTLGQGPEFLTYFQNEAQLEKSRLLSDRFSAERPKGSFSTLEIQRTEQGDSAMYLCASSLAGTSGSETQYFGPGTRLLVL.

The chain recombines TRBV6-1 with TRBJ2-7, with 7 bases identical to TRBD1. Germline CDR1 MNHNS, CDR2 SASEGT. The V gene end was trimmed by 5 bases and the J gene end by 4 bases; junction bases not matched to a gene: 5. The CDR3 covers 13 residues. The CDR3 spells CASSPGQQYEQYF. The CDR3 DNA follows: TGTGCCAGCAGTCCGGGACAGCAGTACGAGCAGTACTTC.

CDR3 residues: CASGTSYNEQFF. CDR3 in DNA: TGTGCCAGCGGGACAAGCTACAATGAGCAGTTCTTC. This sequence joins TRBV6-1 and TRBJ2-1, with D perhaps matching TRBD1 (6 bases). CDR3 length: 12 residues. CDR1 is MNHNS, CDR2 SASEGT, per germline. With 8 bases removed from V and 3 bases from J, the gap between germline ends came to 8 bases.

The rearrangement links TRBV7-9 to TRBJ2-5, with TRBD1 identical over 7 bases. Germline trimming cut 5 bases from V and 3 bases from J; bases unmatched to any gene: 9. The CDR3 totals 15 residues. In germline, CDR1 is SEHNR, CDR2 FQNEAQ (reference sequence). The CDR3 spells CASSPPLTGKETQYF. For the CDR3, the DNA is TGTGCCAGCAGCCCACCCCTGACAGGGAAAGAGACCCAGTACTTC.

This chain joins TRBV9 and TRBJ2-1; 9 bases are a match to TRBD2. Unmatched junction bases numbered 2, after V lost 0 bases and J lost 4 bases. CDR1 and CDR2 from the germline V gene are SGDLS and YYNGEE. CDR3 length: 15 amino acids. The CDR3 DNA sequence: TGTGCCAGCAGCGTAGCACTAGCGGGTTACAATGAGCAGTTCTTC. Protein product: CASSVALAGYNEQFF.

V and J are TRBV29-1 and TRBJ2-5; 8 bases are shared with TRBD2. The tail of the sequence fits TRBJ2-7 better, so the J call may be wrong. The germline V gene has CDR1 SQVTM and CDR2 ANQGSEA. CDR3 length equals 14 residues. CDR3 sequence reads: CSVAPAGESYEQYF. The CDR3 DNA follows: TGCAGCGTTGCCCCAGCGGGAGAATCCTACGAGCAGTACTTC.

The chain recombines TRBV27 with TRBJ1-2; D is perhaps TRBD1 (5 bases). Germline V gene sequence: CDR1 MNHEY, CDR2 SMNVEV (reference sequence). The CDR3 has 13 residues. V lost 5 bases to trimming and J lost 1 base, with 8 bases between them. The chain's CDR3 is CASSPQDNYGYTF. Written as DNA, the CDR3 is TGTGCCAGCAGTCCACAGGATAACTATGGCTACACCTTC.

This clone has just a few counts. The chain combines TRBV6-1 with TRBJ2-1; the match to TRBD2 covers 12 bases. The ends lost 4 bases at V and 1 base at J; junction bases unmatched: 2. Germline V gene lookup returns CDR1 MNHNS and CDR2 SASEGT. This CDR3 has 16 amino acids. CDR3 amino acids: CASSGGLAGSYNEQFF. The CDR3 DNA sequence: TGTGCCAGCAGTGGGGGACTAGCGGGTTCCTACAATGAGCAGTTCTTC.

The rearrangement joins TRBV28 to TRBJ1-4; 7 nucleotides align to TRBD1. The CDR3 contains 15 residues. CDR1 and CDR2 (germline): MDHEN, SYDVKM. V lost 6 bases to trimming and J lost 4 bases; unmatched junction nucleotides: 8. DNA for the CDR3: TGTGCCAGCAGCCCCGGGACAGCCCATAATGAAAAACTGTTTTTT. This codes for CASSPGTAHNEKLFF.